Below are 29 T cell receptor beta chains sequenced from a single sample in a study of post-analysis software for immune sequencing data. Study-wide results and limits: The five TRBV segments detected at higher frequency in patients than in controls included TRBV5-6, TRBV5-1 and TRBV20-1.

Their recognized antigens are unknown. The TCR beta cDNA libraries carried unique molecular identifiers. TCRdb reprocessed the PCR reads with MiXCR, giving one entry per CDR3 protein. The sample has approximately 400,000 distinct CDR3 sequences, around a third seen once. Sequencing input: blood. These receptors were collected from a girl under 18 with multiple sclerosis.

V is TRBV12-3 or TRBV12-4 and J is TRBJ1-6, with D tentatively TRBD1 (5 bases). V lost 5 bases and J lost 6, with 11 bases in between. The CDR3 extends over 14 amino acids. DNA of the CDR3: TGTGCCAGCAGTCTAACAGGTGGTAATTCACCCCTCCACTTT. Translating it yields CASSLTGGNSPLHF.

The V gene is TRBV11-1, the J gene TRBJ2-3; no clear D. CDR1 and CDR2 from the germline V gene are SGHAT and FQDESV (reference sequence). The CDR3 totals 13 residues. The ends were cut back, 7 bases at V and 4 bases at J, with 12 bases in the middle. As DNA, the CDR3 is TGTGCCAGCAAGACGATGGCCCCAGATACGCAGTATTTT. As protein: CASKTMAPDTQYF.

The gene calls are TRBV29-1 and TRBJ2-7, with D perhaps matching TRBD1 (6 bases). Germline values: CDR1 SQVTM, CDR2 ANQGSEA. The length of the CDR3 is 14 residues. V dropped 4 bases and J dropped 3 bases, with 16 bases sitting between them. The CDR3, as DNA: TGCAGCGTTGTGGGGACATCCGTGGGCTACGAGCAGTACTTC. Protein: CSVVGTSVGYEQYF.

In its sample, this clonotype was seen once. The chain couples TRBV2 to TRBJ2-1; weak D call: TRBD2 (7 bases). Germline CDR1 SNHLY, CDR2 FYNNEI. The CDR3 consists of 15 residues. Trimming removed 3 bases from V and 13 bases from J, with 22 bases in between. The CDR3 DNA sequence: TGTGCCAGCAGTGATGCCGGGGGAGGGGGAGAGACCCAGTTCTTC. Encoded protein: CASSDAGGGGETQFF.

This rearrangement joins TRBV20-1 to TRBJ2-4; D is ambiguous. Trimming cost V 2 bases and J 0 bases, with 5 bases left between them. Germline loops: CDR1 DFQATT, CDR2 SNEGSKA (reference sequence). The CDR3 totals 13 residues. As DNA, the CDR3 is TGCAGTGCTAGAACAAGAGCCAAAAACATTCAGTACTTC. This gives the protein CSARTRAKNIQYF.

The chain carries TRBV10-3 and TRBJ2-3; no definite D call. The germline V gene has CDR1 ENHRY and CDR2 SYGVKD. Trimming took 10 bases from V and 2 from J, leaving 16 bases between them. CDR3 size: 14 residues. The CDR3 region has the DNA TGTGCCACCCAGAACTCACACAACACAGATACGCAGTATTTT. It is translated as CATQNSHNTDTQYF.

The genes are TRBV7-9 and TRBJ1-5, with D possibly matching TRBD1 (6 bases). CDR1 and CDR2 (germline): SEHNR, FQNEAQ (reference sequence). V shed 2 bases and J shed 5 bases, with 10 bases lying between them. The CDR3 totals 14 residues. For the CDR3, the DNA is TGTGCCAGCAGCTTAACAGGGAATCATCAGCCCCAGCATTTT. Protein sequence: CASSLTGNHQPQHF. Full variable domain (rest looked up from reference TRBV7-9 and TRBJ1-5): DTGVSQNPRHKITKRGQNVTFRCDPISEHNRLYWYRQTLGQGPEFLTYFQNEAQLEKSRLLSDRFSAERPKGSFSTLEIQRTEQGDSAMYLCASSLTGNHQPQHFGDGTRLSIL.

This clonotype has a count of ten or more. The chain couples TRBV20-1 to TRBJ2-5, with D perhaps TRBD2 (5 bases). V was pared by 5 bases and J by 5 bases, with 12 bases between. Per the germline V gene, CDR1 is DFQATT and CDR2 is SNEGSKA (reference sequence). The CDR3 totals 12 residues. The CDR3 sequence is CSAPRTEETQYF. For the CDR3, the DNA is TGCAGTGCTCCCCGGACTGAGGAGACCCAGTACTTC.

This clonotype was recorded a few times. The chain combines TRBV24-1 with TRBJ2-1; 9 nucleotides line up with TRBD2. Germline CDR1 reads KGHDR; CDR2 reads SFDVKD. V trimming: 5 bases; J trimming: 9 bases; junction bases outside the gene matches: 4. The CDR3 is 13 residues long. CDR3 in amino acids: CATSGGGGPEQFF. DNA for the CDR3: TGTGCCACCAGTGGCGGGGGGGGCCCTGAGCAGTTCTTC.

This chain joins TRBV6-5 and TRBJ1-6; TRBD1 agrees at 8 bases. Looked up from germline, CDR1 is MNHEY and CDR2 is SVGAGI. The J segment lost 6 bases and the V segment lost 0 bases, leaving 1 base of the junction unmatched. There are 15 residues in the CDR3. The CDR3 loop is CASSYSDRVNSPLHF. As DNA, the CDR3 is TGTGCCAGCAGTTACTCGGACAGGGTTAATTCACCCCTCCACTTT.

In its sample, this clonotype was seen a few times. V and J are TRBV20-1 and TRBJ2-1; 7 nucleotides match TRBD2. The CDR3 spans 15 residues. The germline V gene has CDR1 DFQATT and CDR2 SNEGSKA (reference sequence). V dropped 3 bases and J dropped 1; count of bases not matched to a gene: 6. CDR3 protein: CSARGGTGSYNEQFF. CDR3 nucleotides: TGCAGTGCTAGGGGGGGGACGGGGTCCTACAATGAGCAGTTCTTC.

V usage is TRBV5-1 and J usage is TRBJ1-5; 7 bases match TRBD1. Germline CDR1 is SGHRS and CDR2 is YFSETQ. The CDR3 loop spans 15 amino acids. The ends lost 4 bases at V and 2 bases at J; junction bases unmatched: 6. The CDR3 DNA sequence: TGCGCCAGCAGCCCAGGGGGGATTGGCAATCAGCCCCAGCATTTT. Translating gives CASSPGGIGNQPQHF.

The gene calls are TRBV9 and TRBJ1-2; 9 positions agree with TRBD1. V gave up 3 bases and J gave up 3 bases; unmatched junction bases: 6. The CDR3 is 15 residues long. Per the germline V gene, CDR1 is SGDLS and CDR2 is YYNGEE. The CDR3 nucleotides read TGTGCCAGCAGCGCCGGTACAGGGGGCGACTATGGCTACACCTTC. Residues: CASSAGTGGDYGYTF. Filled out from reference TRBV9 and TRBJ1-2, the complete variable domain reads DSGVTQTPKHLITATGQRVTLRCSPRSGDLSVYWYQQSLDQGLQFLIQYYNGEERAKGNILERFSAQQFPDLHSELNLSSLELGDSALYFCASSAGTGGDYGYTFGSGTRLTVV.

The chain uses TRBV20-1 and TRBJ1-1; the D is unclear. V dropped 5 bases and J dropped 4 bases, with 8 bases sitting between them. Germline V gene data show CDR1 as DFQATT and CDR2 as SNEGSKA (reference sequence). The CDR3 contains 11 residues. The CDR3 DNA reads as TGCAGTGCTCGTGGAAGCACTGAAGCTTTCTTT. Translated: CSARGSTEAFF.

The chain uses TRBV24-1 and TRBJ2-1; possible D gene TRBD1, 6 bases. CDR1 is KGHDR, CDR2 SFDVKD, per germline. The CDR3 has 15 amino acids. Trimming removed 5 bases from V and 4 bases from J, with 14 bases in between. The CDR3 here is CATSAGVDRYNEQFF. CDR3 DNA: TGTGCCACCAGTGCAGGGGTCGATAGATACAATGAGCAGTTCTTC.

There are a few counts of this clonotype. The chain employs TRBV18 and TRBJ1-4; D gene uncertain. CDR1 and CDR2 from the germline V gene are KGHSH and LQKENI. CDR3 size: 14 residues. Trimming left V 6 bases short and J 7 bases short, with 15 bases between. CDR3 sequence (DNA): TGTGCCAGCTCTCTCGGGCTCCGCGGTGAAAAACTGTTTTTT. Translation gives CASSLGLRGEKLFF.

This clonotype was observed a few times. This chain connects TRBV6-2 or TRBV6-3 to TRBJ2-3, with D possibly TRBD2 on 5 matching bases. The CDR3 contains 14 residues. Trimming took off 6 bases at V and 0 bases at J, with 10 bases between the two ends. Germline V gene data show CDR1 as MNHEY and CDR2 as SVGEGT. The CDR3 reads CASRGAESTDTQYF. The CDR3 DNA is TGTGCCAGCAGGGGAGCGGAGAGCACAGATACGCAGTATTTT.

V and J are TRBV18 and TRBJ2-4, with 9 bases fitting TRBD1. TRBJ2-7 explains the end of the DNA better; the J call may be wrong. The V gene's germline CDR1 is KGHSH and CDR2 LQKENI. CDR3 size: 14 residues. DNA of the CDR3: TGTGCCAGCTCACCGGGGACAGGGACCTCCGAGCAGTACTTC. Amino acid sequence: CASSPGTGTSEQYF.

The chain combines TRBV6-5 with TRBJ1-2; TRBD1 matches 11 bases. Trimming at V came to 6 bases and at J to 2 bases, leaving 5 bases not matched to a gene. CDR1 and CDR2 (germline): MNHEY, SVGAGI. The CDR3 is 15 amino acids. The CDR3 region has the DNA TGTGCCAGCAGCTCGGACAGGGGGCAGAACTATGGCTACACCTTC. Protein: CASSSDRGQNYGYTF.

A word on this clonotype: A read error may be the cause here, since a much bigger clone is one base away. The chain combines TRBV4-1 with TRBJ1-2; 8 bases map to TRBD1. Germline CDR1 is MGHRA and CDR2 is YSYEKL. There are 15 residues in the CDR3. The CDR3 spells CASNQEPQGARGYTF. CDR3 in DNA: TGCGCCAGCAACCAAGAGCCCCAGGGGGCCAGGGGCTACACCTTC.

The V and J genes are TRBV4-1 and TRBJ1-4; D is unresolved. Per the germline V gene, CDR1 is MGHRA and CDR2 is YSYEKL. Trimming removed 4 bases from V and 0 bases from J, with 12 bases in between. The CDR3 has 16 amino acids. This chain's CDR3 is CASSLASTATNEKLFF. The DNA of the CDR3 is TGCGCCAGCAGCCTGGCATCCACAGCAACTAATGAAAAACTGTTTTTT.

The rearrangement uses TRBV27 and TRBJ2-7, with a weak D call TRBD2 (5 bases). The CDR3 consists of 14 residues. Trimming shortened V by 0 bases and J by 1 base, and 7 bases separated the two germline ends. CDR1 and CDR2 (germline): MNHEY, SMNVEV (reference sequence). In nucleotides, the CDR3 is TGTGCCAGCAGTTTATCGCCGGGATCCTACGAGCAGTACTTC. Amino acids: CASSLSPGSYEQYF.

This clonotype appeared many times. This rearrangement joins TRBV4-2 to TRBJ2-7, with D tentatively TRBD1 (6 bases). V gave up 4 bases and J gave up 2 bases, with 15 bases separating them. CDR1 is LGHNA, CDR2 YNFKEQ, per germline. The CDR3 spans 15 residues. CDR3 residues: CASSPGTYRTYEQYF. Written as DNA, the CDR3 is TGTGCCAGCAGCCCTGGGACATATCGAACCTACGAGCAGTACTTC.

The chain has TRBV7-8 and TRBJ2-7; TRBD2 might be the D (5 bases). V lost 2 bases to trimming and J lost 1 base, with 15 bases between them. The CDR3 covers 16 residues. From germline, CDR1 is SGHVS and CDR2 FQNEAQ. CDR3 amino acids: CASSLLEGASSYEQYF. As DNA, the CDR3 is TGTGCCAGCAGCTTACTTGAGGGAGCCTCTTCCTACGAGCAGTACTTC.

The gene calls are TRBV18 and TRBJ2-1, with D perhaps given as TRBD1 or TRBD2 (5 bases each). V gave up 9 bases and J gave up 1 base, with 16 bases separating them. The CDR3 consists of 15 residues. Germline V lookup: CDR1 KGHSH, CDR2 LQKENI. The CDR3 loop is CASSEGIPSYNEQFF. In DNA, the CDR3 is TGTGCCAGTTCAGAGGGGATACCTTCCTACAATGAGCAGTTCTTC.

The chain recombines TRBV12-3 or TRBV12-4 with TRBJ1-6, with 7 nucleotides matching TRBD1. This CDR3 has 15 amino acids. The V segment lost 7 bases and the J segment 2 bases; nucleotides outside the gene matches: 5. The CDR3 spells CASTSGQAYNSPLHF. CDR3 DNA: TGTGCCAGCACCTCCGGACAGGCCTATAATTCACCCCTCCACTTT.

The chain is built from TRBV19 and TRBJ2-1, with TRBD2 as a possible D gene (7 bases). Germline V lookup: CDR1 LNHDA, CDR2 SQIVND (reference sequence). The CDR3 totals 18 residues. V was shortened by 5 bases and J by 0 bases, with 20 bases between the two germline ends. CDR3 sequence (DNA): TGTGCCAGTAGTTCTGGGGGGGGGCCCCTTAGCTCCTACAATGAGCAGTTCTTC. It specifies CASSSGGGPLSSYNEQFF.

This clonotype turned up a few times. V is TRBV4-1 and J is TRBJ2-3, with TRBD2 as a possible D gene (5 bases). CDR3 length: 15 amino acids. V was shortened by 0 bases and J by 1 base, with 8 bases between the two germline ends. Germline loops: CDR1 MGHRA, CDR2 YSYEKL. The CDR3 region is CASSQDGRGTDTQYF. CDR3 nucleotide sequence: TGCGCCAGCAGCCAAGATGGGCGGGGCACAGATACGCAGTATTTT.

The chain employs TRBV7-8 and TRBJ2-3; no definite D call. Germline V CDR1 and CDR2: SGHVS, FQNEAQ. Trimming pared 5 bases from V and 5 bases from J, leaving 17 bases between. The CDR3 has 15 amino acids. The CDR3 loop is CASSQSGVGKDTQYF. The CDR3, as DNA: TGTGCCAGCAGCCAAAGTGGGGTCGGAAAAGATACGCAGTATTTT.